One T cell receptor (beta chain) is described in this entry. Its antigen remains unknown. Sequencing was performed with immunoSEQ multiplex PCR; in TCRdb, only in-frame clones are kept and a portion is missing. Found here are about 72,000 clones, 81% of them singletons; the top ten hold 0.95% to 1.5%. This sample is part of a study of vaccination effects on CD4 cells after COVID-19. The V gene lost 2 bases and the J gene lost 5 bases, with 12 bases spanning the gap. The CDR3 spans 14 residues. Germline V lookup: CDR1 SGHTA, CDR2 FQGNSA. Antigen-specific CD4+ T cells were expanded (with viral peptide pools) by the ViraFEST assay ahead of sequencing. Investigators separated out CD4+ T cells once more than nine days of culture had passed. Two-dose BNT162b2 or mRNA-1273 vaccination was given to participants. Supplemented with around 9.3 IU/ml IL-2 and roughly 10 ug/ml peptides, roughly 2 million PBMC per well were kept in culture.

The specimen was CD4+ T cells from PBMCs cultured with HCoV-229E spike peptides, collected after COVID-19 vaccination. The sequence derives from a human donor who received a COVID-19 vaccine. V is TRBV7-2 and J is TRBJ2-5; possible D gene TRBD2, 6 bases. The CDR3, as DNA: TGTGCCAGCAGCTTAAGGCGGGGCGGTGAGACCCAGTACTTC. Its protein product is CASSLRRGGETQYF.